These 3 T cell receptor beta chains share one sample of origin, sequenced in a study of T-cell reconstitution after alpha-beta-depleted transplantation in children. Construction of the TCRbeta library involved unique molecular identifiers. TCRdb redid the calling of the PCR reads with MiXCR, one entry per CDR3 protein. The table shows around 370,000 distinct CDR3 sequences, with 15% to 20% occurring only once. The material sequenced was PBMCs, mostly from graft donor cells, taken 360 days after TCRalphabeta/CD19-depleted stem cell transplant. The receptors shown here come from a male patient between 2 and 9 years old who had a stem cell transplant for acute lymphoblastic leukemia, so the T cells may come from the graft donor.

This rearrangement joins TRBV2 to TRBJ2-3; D is possibly TRBD2 (6 bases). Germline CDR1 and CDR2: SNHLY and FYNNEI. V gave up 2 bases and J gave up 9 bases, with 15 bases separating them. The CDR3 loop spans 14 amino acids. The CDR3 DNA sequence: TGTGCCAGCAGTGAATGGCGGGATGCCCTCACGCAGTATTTT. It encodes CASSEWRDALTQYF.

This clonotype has just a few counts. The rearrangement joins TRBV24-1 to TRBJ2-3; 9 bases are a match to TRBD2. Unmatched junction bases numbered 2, after V lost 5 bases and J lost 6 bases. Germline assignment: CDR1 KGHDR and CDR2 SFDVKD. This CDR3 is 13 amino acids long. CDR3 amino acids: CATSVSGRDTQYF. CDR3 in DNA: TGTGCCACCAGTGTCAGCGGGAGGGATACGCAGTATTTT.

The sample holds many counts of this clonotype. This chain links TRBV5-1 with TRBJ2-1, with D perhaps TRBD2 (6 bases). Germline lookup yields CDR1 SGHRS and CDR2 YFSETQ. The CDR3 sequence is 14 residues long. V lost 3 bases and J lost 6, with 13 bases in between. The CDR3 DNA is TGCGCCAGCAGCTATGGGACTCCTTCCAATGAGCAGTTCTTC. Translation: CASSYGTPSNEQFF.